A single sample is the source of the 4 T cell receptor beta chains below, sequenced in a study of radiotherapy plus CTLA-4 blockade in lung cancer listed by TCRdb under 2018. Library method: the immunoSEQ multiplex PCR assay. The clones in this table, taken by TCRdb from immuneACCESS, are in-frame only. Not every clone is retained; where verified, under half of the shortfall comes from an unresolved V gene, and the cause of the rest is unknown. The sample data list 57,000 or so clones, and approximately 77% of these were observed just once. 4% to 5.5% of the sample lies in the top ten. Sequences were derived from peripheral blood, sampled from a patient treated with radiotherapy plus ipilimumab. The receptors stem from a human donor with non-small cell lung cancer who had a complete response to radiotherapy plus ipilimumab.

This clone was seen only a few times. The rearrangement links TRBV12-5 to TRBJ2-1; 9 bases are shared with TRBD1. The ends lost 4 bases at V and 7 bases at J; junction bases unmatched: 5. Germline V gives CDR1 LGHNT, CDR2 FRNRAP. The CDR3 is 14 residues long. The CDR3 sequence is CASGSGTGQNEQFF. CDR3 sequence (DNA): TGTGCTAGTGGTTCCGGGACAGGGCAAAATGAGCAGTTCTTC.

This clone was seen a handful of times. V usage is TRBV6-5 and J usage is TRBJ2-3, with 7 bases matching TRBD1. Germline trimming cut 6 bases from V and 8 bases from J; bases unmatched to any gene: 5. Germline assignment: CDR1 MNHEY and CDR2 SVGAGI. The length of the CDR3 is 12 residues. CDR3 bases: TGTGCCAGCAGCCAAACAGGGGCTACGCAGTATTTT. Translating it yields CASSQTGATQYF.

The rearrangement joins TRBV21-1 to TRBJ1-6; TRBD1 is the table's D call, not checked against the DNA. TRBV21-1 is classified as a pseudogene. This CDR3 is built from 14 residues. Here the CDR3 DNA reads TGTGCCAGCAGCAAGGGACAGAAGTATTCACCCCTCCACTTT. This encodes CASSKGQKYSPLHF.

The chain carries TRBV10-3 and TRBJ1-1, with D possibly matching TRBD1 (6 bases). The CDR3 extends over 16 amino acids. Germline values: CDR1 ENHRY, CDR2 SYGVKD. Trimming shortened V by 7 bases and J by 1 base, and 19 bases separated the two germline ends. CDR3 coding DNA: TGTGCCATCAAACACAGTGCGGGGGCGGGGAACACTGAAGCTTTCTTT. Translating it yields CAIKHSAGAGNTEAFF.